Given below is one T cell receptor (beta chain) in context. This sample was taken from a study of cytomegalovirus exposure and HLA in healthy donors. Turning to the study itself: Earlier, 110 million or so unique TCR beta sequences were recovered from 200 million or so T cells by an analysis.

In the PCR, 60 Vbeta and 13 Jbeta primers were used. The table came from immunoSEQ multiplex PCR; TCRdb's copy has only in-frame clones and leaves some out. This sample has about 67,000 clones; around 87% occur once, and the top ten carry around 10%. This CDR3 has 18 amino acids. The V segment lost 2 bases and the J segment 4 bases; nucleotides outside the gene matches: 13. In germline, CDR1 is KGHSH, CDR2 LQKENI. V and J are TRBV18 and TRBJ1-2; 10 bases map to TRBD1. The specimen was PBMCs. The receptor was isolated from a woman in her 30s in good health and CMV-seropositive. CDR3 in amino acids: CASSPTYSPGQGSYGYTF. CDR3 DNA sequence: TGTGCCAGCTCACCAACCTATTCACCGGGACAGGGGAGCTATGGCTACACCTTC. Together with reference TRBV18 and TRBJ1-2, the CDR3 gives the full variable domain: NAGVMQNPRHLVRRRGQEARLRCSPMKGHSHVYWYRQLPEEGLKFMVYLQKENIIDESGMPKERFSAEFPKEGPSILRIQQVVRGDSAAYFCASSPTYSPGQGSYGYTFGSGTRLTVV.